The entry below gives a single T cell receptor beta chain sequence along with its context. This clonotype was counted at least ten times. The antigen it recognizes is unknown. A much more abundant neighbour one base away suggests this may be a read error. The lymph node samples were taken from the axillary draining lymph nodes of breast cancer patients. This sample was taken from a study of breast tumors, draining lymph nodes, adjacent tissues listed by TCRdb under 2016. Describing the broader study: In breast cancer patients, the study compared the TCR beta repertoires of tumor, adjacent nontumor tissue and axillary lymph nodes. In human breast cancer, the study set out to assess how tumor, surrounding tissue and draining lymph node repertoires relate to one another and whether T cells might be exchanged between them. Summary of the overall study and its limitations: Tumor and nontumor tissue repertoires were found to be significantly more similar in luminal-like than in basal-like breast cancer. Tumors showed preferential V and J gene usage, and their T-cell repertoire diversity fell below that of lymph nodes yet above that of nontumor tissue. Rather than being directly demonstrated, the conclusion that tumor T cells originate in lymph nodes was presented as consistent with a hypothesis. The data were considered consistent with most tumor T cells being derived from the lymph node and subsequently expanding within tumor tissue.

These reads were obtained on an Illumina HiSeq 2000. TCR beta chain libraries were generated by multiplex PCR amplification. The amplified TCR beta chain products were analyzed by high-throughput sequencing. TCRdb trimmed public reads at Q25 via fastp, called clones via MiXCR and kept in-frame beta chains. Rows with a matching CDR3 protein are joined into one entry that keeps the most common DNA and genes. The sample has around 130,000 distinct CDR3 sequences on record, 30% to 35% of them singletons. In total, the top ten clones hold around 2.3% of the sample. Based on the germline V gene, the CDR1 and CDR2 sequences are SGHTS and YDEGEE. The junction carries 20 bases between V and J, which are trimmed by 4 bases and 3 bases respectively. The CDR3 measures 16 amino acids from cysteine to phenylalanine. The kept DNA is CDR3 alone, 48 bases in frame from the first base.

The TCR comes from a female donor with breast cancer. Some clones in this sample may be carry-over from other donors' samples. This chain joins TRBV5-8 to TRBJ2-7; the D gene lacks a confident call. The specimen sequenced was axillary lymph node tissue. The CDR3 in this case is CASSTDPAFGNYEQYF. The sequenced DNA is TGTGCCAGCAGCACCGACCCGGCGTTCGGAAACTACGAGCAGTACTTC.